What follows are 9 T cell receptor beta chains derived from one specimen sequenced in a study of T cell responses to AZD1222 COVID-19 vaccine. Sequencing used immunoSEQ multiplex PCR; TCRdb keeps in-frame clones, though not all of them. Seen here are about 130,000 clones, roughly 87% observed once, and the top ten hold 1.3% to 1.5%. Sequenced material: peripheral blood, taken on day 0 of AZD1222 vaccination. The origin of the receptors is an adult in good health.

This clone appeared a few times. CDR3 sequence reads: CASSPQGKGGYYGYTF. The CDR3 bases are TGTGCCAGCAGCCCACAGGGGAAAGGGGGTTACTATGGCTACACCTTC. This rearrangement joins TRBV7-8 to TRBJ1-2; TRBD1 matches 7 bases. V dropped 5 bases and J dropped 3; count of bases not matched to a gene: 12. The CDR3 covers 16 residues. Looked up from germline, CDR1 is SGHVS and CDR2 is FQNEAQ.

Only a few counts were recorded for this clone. CDR3 nucleotide sequence: TGTGCCAGCGACAGGGAGAATGAAAAACTGTTTTTT. It codes for CASDRENEKLFF. The gene calls are TRBV2 and TRBJ1-4, with 7 bases matching TRBD1. V shed 8 bases, J shed 5 bases, and the junction held 2 bases outside the gene matches. There are 12 residues in the CDR3. CDR1 is SNHLY and CDR2 is FYNNEI in the germline V gene.

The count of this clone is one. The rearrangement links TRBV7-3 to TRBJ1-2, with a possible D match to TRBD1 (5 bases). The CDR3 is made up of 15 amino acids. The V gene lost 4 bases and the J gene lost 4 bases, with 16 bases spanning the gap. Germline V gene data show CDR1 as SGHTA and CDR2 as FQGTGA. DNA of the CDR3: TGTGCCAGCAGCTCCCCCGGCCAGGGCCCCTATGGCTACACCTTC. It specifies CASSSPGQGPYGYTF.

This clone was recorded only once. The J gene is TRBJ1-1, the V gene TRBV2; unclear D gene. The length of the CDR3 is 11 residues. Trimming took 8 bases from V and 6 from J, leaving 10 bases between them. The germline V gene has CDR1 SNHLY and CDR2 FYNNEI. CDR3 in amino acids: CASGPHAEAFF. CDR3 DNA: TGTGCCAGCGGGCCCCACGCTGAAGCTTTCTTT.

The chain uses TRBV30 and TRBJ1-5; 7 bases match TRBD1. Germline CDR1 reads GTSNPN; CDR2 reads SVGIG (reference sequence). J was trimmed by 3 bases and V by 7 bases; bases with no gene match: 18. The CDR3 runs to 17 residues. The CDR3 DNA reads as TGTGCCTCCGCCGAGGGACAGCTTTTAACTTTCAATCAGCCCCAGCATTTT. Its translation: CASAEGQLLTFNQPQHF.

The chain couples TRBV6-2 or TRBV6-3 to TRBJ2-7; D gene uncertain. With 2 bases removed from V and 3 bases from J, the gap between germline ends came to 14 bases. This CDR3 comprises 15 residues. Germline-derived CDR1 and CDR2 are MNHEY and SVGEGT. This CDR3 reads CASSYEVGMVYEQYF. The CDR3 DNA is TGTGCCAGCAGTTACGAGGTGGGAATGGTCTACGAGCAGTACTTC.

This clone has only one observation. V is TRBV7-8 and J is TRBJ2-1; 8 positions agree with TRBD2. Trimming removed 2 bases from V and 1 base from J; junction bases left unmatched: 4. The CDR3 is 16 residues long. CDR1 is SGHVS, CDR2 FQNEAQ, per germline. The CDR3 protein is CASSLRSSGSYNEQFF. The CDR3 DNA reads TGTGCCAGCAGCTTAAGATCTAGCGGGTCCTACAATGAGCAGTTCTTC.

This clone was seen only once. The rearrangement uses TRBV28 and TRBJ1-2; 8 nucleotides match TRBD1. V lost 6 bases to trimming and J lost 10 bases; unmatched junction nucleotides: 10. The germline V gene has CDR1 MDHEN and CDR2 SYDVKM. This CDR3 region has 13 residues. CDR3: CASRHRDRSIYTF. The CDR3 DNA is TGTGCCAGCAGACACCGGGACAGGAGTATCTACACCTTC.

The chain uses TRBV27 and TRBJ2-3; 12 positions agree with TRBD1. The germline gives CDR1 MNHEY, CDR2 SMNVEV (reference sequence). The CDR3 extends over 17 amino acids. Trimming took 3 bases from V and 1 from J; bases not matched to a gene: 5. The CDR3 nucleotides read TGTGCCAGCAGTTTCTACGGGACAGGGGGCGGCACAGATACGCAGTATTTT. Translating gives CASSFYGTGGGTDTQYF.